A single sample gave rise to the 29 T cell receptor beta chains below, sequenced in a study of CD8+ T cells in alopecia areata. It was cDNA, reverse transcribed from extracted RNA, that served as the sequencing template. This table comes from immunoSEQ multiplex PCR, and its TCRdb copy is limited to in-frame clones, with some not included. The sample includes some 170,000 clones, less than 80% of them seen just once. Sequencing was performed on CD8+ T cells sorted from blood, taken at week 0. The receptors here all came from a human donor with alopecia areata.

In its sample, this clone was seen a few times. V gene TRBV6-5 combines with J gene TRBJ1-4; no clear D gene. This CDR3 spans 15 amino acids. The germline V gene encodes CDR1 MNHEY and CDR2 SVGAGI. Trimming stripped 8 bases from V and 0 bases from J, with 13 bases between. In DNA, the CDR3 is TGTGCCAGCTGGCTTTATCCCGCAACTAATGAAAAACTGTTTTTT. Translating it yields CASWLYPATNEKLFF.

The chain carries TRBV29-1 and TRBJ2-1, with D perhaps matching TRBD2 (6 bases). Germline CDR1 and CDR2: SQVTM and ANQGSEA. This CDR3 spans 14 amino acids. V shed 6 bases and J shed 4 bases, with 16 bases lying between them. CDR3 sequence reads: CSVVGLSLYNEQFF. The CDR3 DNA follows: TGCAGCGTCGTGGGACTGAGCCTTTACAATGAGCAGTTCTTC.

The genes are TRBV4-1 and TRBJ2-3; 7 nucleotides agree with TRBD2. Per the germline V gene, CDR1 is MGHRA and CDR2 is YSYEKL. CDR3 length: 15 residues. The junction had 5 bases not matched to a gene; V was cut back by 1 base and J by 4 bases. The CDR3 DNA reads as TGCGCCAGCAGCCAAGTGCGGGGGTGGGCAGATACGCAGTATTTT. Protein: CASSQVRGWADTQYF.

This clone was found a few times. This rearrangement joins TRBV29-1 to TRBJ1-2; D uncertain. The V end was cut by 7 bases, the J end by 6 bases, with 12 bases between. The CDR3 consists of 11 residues. The V gene's germline CDR1 is SQVTM and CDR2 ANQGSEA. CDR3 sequence (DNA): TGCAGCGCTAAATGGACCCATGGCTACACCTTC. The encoded protein is CSAKWTHGYTF.

The rearrangement joins TRBV5-1 to TRBJ2-5, with D possibly being TRBD2 (5 bases). Germline V CDR1 and CDR2: SGHRS, YFSETQ. The CDR3 consists of 13 residues. Trimming took off 1 base at V and 5 bases at J, with 9 bases between the two ends. Written as DNA, the CDR3 is TGCGCCAGCAGCTTGATGGACTTTGAGACCCAGTACTTC. Its translation is CASSLMDFETQYF. Drawing the rest from reference TRBV5-1 and TRBJ2-5, the complete variable domain is KAGVTQTPRYLIKTRGQQVTLSCSPISGHRSVSWYQQTPGQGLQFLFEYFSETQRNKGNFPGRFSGRQFSNSRSEMNVSTLELGDSALYLCASSLMDFETQYFGPGTRLLVL.

The gene calls are TRBV27 and TRBJ2-4; a possible D gene is TRBD2 (6 bases). This CDR3 contains 15 residues. The germline V gene has CDR1 MNHEY and CDR2 SMNVEV (reference sequence). The V and J ends lost 6 bases and 3 bases respectively, with 15 bases between them. In DNA, the CDR3 is TGTGCCAGCAGATTGGCGGGGTACGACAAAAACATTCAGTACTTC. Protein sequence: CASRLAGYDKNIQYF.

This clone showed up just a few times. The genes are TRBV6-5 and TRBJ2-5; D not resolved. CDR1 is MNHEY and CDR2 is SVGAGI in the germline V gene. Trimming left V 0 bases short and J 4 bases short, with 6 bases between. The CDR3 is 13 residues long. As DNA, the CDR3 is TGTGCCAGCAGTTACTCGTTTGGAGAGACCCAGTACTTC. Encoded protein: CASSYSFGETQYF.

This sequence joins TRBV11-2 and TRBJ2-7; TRBD2 matches at 8 bases. The junction had 15 bases not matched to a gene; V was cut back by 5 bases and J by 3 bases. Germline lookup yields CDR1 SGHAT and CDR2 FQNNGV. The CDR3 loop spans 17 amino acids. CDR3 in DNA: TGTGCCAGCAGCACAGGCCCGGCACTAGCGGATATCTACGAGCAGTACTTC. Protein sequence: CASSTGPALADIYEQYF.

CDR3 sequence (DNA): TGCAGCGTTGAAGATGCCACAGGGATCGGGGAGCTGTTTTTT. Encoded protein: CSVEDATGIGELFF. V is TRBV29-1 and J is TRBJ2-2, with a weak D call TRBD1 (6 bases). Trimming stripped 0 bases from V and 7 bases from J, with 12 bases between. CDR3 length: 14 amino acids. The germline CDR1 and CDR2 sequences are SQVTM and ANQGSEA.

The chain links TRBV7-6 to TRBJ2-1; no clear D gene. CDR3 length: 13 amino acids. The V and J ends lost 1 base and 8 bases respectively, with 9 bases between them. From germline, CDR1 is SGHVS and CDR2 FNYEAQ. The CDR3 loop is CASSLDTGDEQFF. The CDR3 nucleotides read TGTGCCAGCAGCTTAGATACGGGCGATGAGCAGTTCTTC. Full variable domain (missing parts from reference TRBV7-6 and TRBJ2-1): GAGVSQSPRYKVTKRGQDVALRCDPISGHVSLYWYRQALGQGPEFLTYFNYEAQQDKSGLPNDRFSAERPEGSISTLTIQRTEQRDSAMYRCASSLDTGDEQFFGPGTRLTVL.

This clone was observed a few times. The CDR3 region has the DNA TGTGCCACCCATCGAACTTGGACAGGATTTGGTGGCTACACCTTC. As protein: CATHRTWTGFGGYTF. The chain uses TRBV6-1 and TRBJ1-2; TRBD1 agrees at 7 bases. The V segment lost 10 bases and the J segment 7 bases; nucleotides outside the gene matches: 18. CDR1 is MNHNS and CDR2 is SASEGT in the germline V gene. The CDR3 runs to 15 residues.

V gene TRBV25-1 combines with J gene TRBJ1-4; 8 positions match TRBD1. This CDR3 spans 16 amino acids. V lost 3 bases to trimming and J lost 6 bases; unmatched junction nucleotides: 9. Germline lookup yields CDR1 MGHDK and CDR2 SYGVNS. The chain's CDR3 is CASSDCGQGCHEKLFF. The CDR3 DNA is TGTGCCAGCAGTGATTGTGGACAGGGTTGTCATGAAAAACTGTTTTTT.

This rearrangement joins TRBV25-1 to TRBJ1-2; D is unresolved. Germline V lookup: CDR1 MGHDK, CDR2 SYGVNS. V was cut by 6 bases and J by 8 bases, with 10 bases left in between. The CDR3 contains 11 residues. As DNA, the CDR3 is TGTGCCAGCAGATCGGAATTAGGCTACACCTTC. Translation gives CASRSELGYTF.

This clone was counted only a few times. The gene calls are TRBV29-1 and TRBJ2-2; no firm D call. Trimming pared 0 bases from V and 6 bases from J, leaving 8 bases between. The CDR3 sequence is 13 residues long. Germline V gene sequence: CDR1 SQVTM, CDR2 ANQGSEA. The CDR3 nucleotides are TGCAGCGTTGAAGATTTCCTTGCCGGGGAGCTGTTTTTT. This translates into CSVEDFLAGELFF.

The rearrangement links TRBV5-6 to TRBJ1-1; the D gene is possibly TRBD1 (5 bases). This CDR3 contains 13 residues. Germline V CDR1 and CDR2: SGHDT, YYEEEE. V was shortened by 4 bases and J by 4 bases, with 11 bases between the two germline ends. The CDR3 bases are TGTGCCAGCAGCAAAGGGGTCGGCACTGAAGCTTTCTTT. Protein product: CASSKGVGTEAFF.

There are a few counts of this clone. J is TRBJ2-7 and V is TRBV29-1; D not resolved. Per germline, CDR1 SQVTM and CDR2 ANQGSEA. The CDR3 extends over 12 amino acids. The V end lost 4 bases, the J end lost 0 bases, and 7 bases lay between the germline ends. In DNA, the CDR3 is TGCAGCGTTGTAGGAAGCTCCTACGAGCAGTACTTC. It yields the protein CSVVGSSYEQYF.

The genes are TRBV6-6 and TRBJ2-5; perhaps TRBD2 as D (6 bases). Germline CDR1 is MNHNY and CDR2 is SVGAGI (reference sequence). This CDR3 comprises 14 residues. Deletions cut 3 bases from V and 5 bases from J, with 13 bases between. The CDR3 DNA reads as TGTGCCAGCAGTTATCAGCGGGCCGGGGAGACCCAGTACTTC. Translating gives CASSYQRAGETQYF.

The J gene is TRBJ2-1, the V gene TRBV6-5, with TRBD1 matching over 7 bases. The CDR3 totals 13 residues. Germline values: CDR1 MNHEY, CDR2 SVGAGI. After removal of 2 bases from V and 15 bases from J, the junction contained 10 bases not matched to a gene. CDR3 coding DNA: TGTGCCAGCAGTTACGGGGGACAGAACATCCGGTTCTTC. It translates to CASSYGGQNIRFF.

V usage is TRBV19 and J usage is TRBJ1-1; D gene unclear. V was shortened by 6 bases and J by 1 base, with 9 bases between the two germline ends. Germline V gene lookup returns CDR1 LNHDA and CDR2 SQIVND (reference sequence). The CDR3 length is 13 residues. The CDR3 bases are TGTGCCAGTAGATCCTGGGAGAACACTGAAGCTTTCTTT. This codes for CASRSWENTEAFF.

The gene calls are TRBV5-6 and TRBJ2-7; D is possibly TRBD2 (5 bases). The CDR3 extends over 17 amino acids. Trimming shortened V by 4 bases and J by 6 bases, and 26 bases separated the two germline ends. Per the germline V gene, CDR1 is SGHDT and CDR2 is YYEEEE. The CDR3 bases are TGTGCCAGCAGCGCTACCATCCGGGAAGAAGCCCCGGGCGAGCAGTACTTC. Residues: CASSATIREEAPGEQYF. Supplemented by reference TRBV5-6 and TRBJ2-7, the full variable domain reads DAGVTQSPTHLIKTRGQQVTLRCSPKSGHDTVSWYQQALGQGPQFIFQYYEEEERQRGNFPDRFSGHQFPNYSSELNVNALLLGDSALYLCASSATIREEAPGEQYFGPGTRLTVT.

The rearrangement joins TRBV30 to TRBJ1-2; D gene uncertain. The CDR3 is made up of 13 amino acids. V lost 5 bases, J lost 5 bases, and 15 bases lay in between. Looked up from germline, CDR1 is GTSNPN and CDR2 is SVGIG (reference sequence). The CDR3 protein is CAWRTDIQYGYTF. CDR3 coding DNA: TGTGCCTGGCGCACAGATATACAGTATGGCTACACCTTC. Full variable domain (rest looked up from reference TRBV30 and TRBJ1-2): SQTIHQWPATLVQPVGSPLSLECTVEGTSNPNLYWYRQAAGRGLQLLFYSVGIGQISSEVPQNLSASRPQDRQFILSSKKLLLSDSGFYLCAWRTDIQYGYTFGSGTRLTVV.

The CDR3 DNA reads as TGTGCCAGCAGTGATCACTACTCTGGGGCCAACGTCCTGACTTTC. Amino acid sequence: CASSDHYSGANVLTF. J is TRBJ2-6 and V is TRBV2; D is unclear. V was trimmed by 3 bases and J by 0 bases, leaving 6 bases between them. The CDR3 has 15 amino acids. CDR1 is SNHLY and CDR2 is FYNNEI in the germline V gene.

V is TRBV7-2 and J is TRBJ2-3; no definite D call. V was clipped by 1 base and J by 6 bases, with 11 bases between them. The CDR3 has 14 residues. Germline CDR1 and CDR2: SGHTA and FQGNSA. CDR3 DNA: TGTGCCAGCAGCTTAGACGGCCCCGGGGATACGCAGTATTTT. Translated: CASSLDGPGDTQYF.

The table lists this clone with a count of one. The J gene is TRBJ1-2, the V gene TRBV28; D is unclear. The CDR3 spans 14 residues. V dropped 2 bases and J dropped 0 bases, with 7 bases sitting between them. Germline V gives CDR1 MDHEN, CDR2 SYDVKM. CDR3 DNA sequence: TGTGCCAGCAGTTTACCACACCCTAACTATGGCTACACCTTC. Translated: CASSLPHPNYGYTF.

The rearrangement joins TRBV5-6 to TRBJ2-3; 10 nucleotides line up with TRBD1. The CDR3 runs 14 residues. Looked up from germline, CDR1 is SGHDT and CDR2 is YYEEEE. The ends lost 4 bases at V and 5 bases at J; junction bases unmatched: 4. Here the CDR3 DNA reads TGTGCCAGCAGCAGTGACAGGGGGCAAGATACGCAGTATTTT. It specifies CASSSDRGQDTQYF.

The rearrangement joins TRBV9 to TRBJ1-2; D unresolved. Germline lookup yields CDR1 SGDLS and CDR2 YYNGEE. CDR3 size: 13 residues. V dropped 5 bases and J dropped 4 bases, with 12 bases sitting between them. In DNA form, the CDR3 reads TGTGCCAGCAGTGACCGGACGGGCTATGGCTACACCTTC. As protein: CASSDRTGYGYTF. The entire variable domain, with the rest obtained from reference TRBV9 and TRBJ1-2, is as follows: DSGVTQTPKHLITATGQRVTLRCSPRSGDLSVYWYQQSLDQGLQFLIQYYNGEERAKGNILERFSAQQFPDLHSELNLSSLELGDSALYFCASSDRTGYGYTFGSGTRLTVV.

This clone was counted only a few times. This chain links TRBV9 with TRBJ1-5; D ambiguous. The CDR3 contains 15 residues. V was cut by 4 bases and J by 4 bases, with 15 bases left in between. Germline loops: CDR1 SGDLS, CDR2 YYNGEE. CDR3 residues: CASSPQFGWNQPQHF. The CDR3 nucleotides read TGTGCCAGCAGCCCCCAGTTCGGGTGGAATCAGCCCCAGCATTTT.

The rearrangement joins TRBV30 to TRBJ1-5, with D possibly being TRBD1 (5 bases). The CDR3 totals 14 residues. Deletions cut 2 bases from V and 3 bases from J, with 11 bases between. The germline CDR1 and CDR2 sequences are GTSNPN and SVGIG (reference sequence). CDR3 sequence: CAWSPDSSNQPQHF. The CDR3 DNA follows: TGTGCCTGGAGTCCAGACAGCTCCAATCAGCCCCAGCATTTT.

This clone was picked up a small number of times. The chain is built from TRBV4-1 and TRBJ2-5; possible D gene TRBD2, 6 bases. V was shortened by 1 base and J by 2 bases, with 11 bases between the two germline ends. The CDR3 length is 15 residues. CDR1 and CDR2 (germline): MGHRA, YSYEKL. CDR3 protein: CASSQAAGIQETQYF. CDR3 nucleotides: TGCGCCAGCAGCCAAGCAGCGGGCATTCAAGAGACCCAGTACTTC.